Each of the 22 T cell receptor beta chains below was sequenced from the same sample in a study of blood T cell repertoires in COVID-19. Assay: immunoSEQ multiplex PCR; the TCRdb copy retains only in-frame clones and omits some. Here the sample spans some 320,000 clones, 90% being singletons. The sequenced sample was PBMCs or T cells enriched from blood (not recorded which). These receptors all stem from a woman in her twenties or thirties who had been exposed to COVID-19.

This clone is a singleton in its sample. In nucleotides, the CDR3 is TGTGCCAGCAGAGAAACCGGGACAGCCCTTTACAATGAGCAGTTCTTC. Translation gives CASRETGTALYNEQFF. The chain couples TRBV7-9 to TRBJ2-1; TRBD1 matches 7 bases. CDR3 size: 16 residues. CDR1 and CDR2 from the germline V gene are SEHNR and FQNEAQ (reference sequence). The V and J ends lost 6 bases and 4 bases, in that order; junction bases with no gene match: 12.

The chain couples TRBV21-1 to TRBJ1-1; the DNA was not compared with TRBD1, the D call given in the table. TRBV21-1 is a pseudogene. The CDR3 runs to 14 residues. The DNA of the CDR3 is TGTGCCAGCAGCACACAGGGAAATCGGACTGAAGCTTTCTTT. It translates to CASSTQGNRTEAFF.

This rearrangement joins TRBV21-1 to TRBJ1-2. TRBV21-1 is described as a pseudogene. The CDR3 has 13 amino acids. The CDR3: CASSSRLRYGYTF. CDR3 bases: TGTGCCAGCAGCTCACGACTGCGCTATGGCTACACCTTC.

The chain joins TRBV5-1 to TRBJ1-4, with a weak D call TRBD1 (6 bases). Germline CDR1 and CDR2: SGHRS and YFSETQ. The CDR3 extends over 14 amino acids. Deletions cut 2 bases from V and 5 bases from J, with 10 bases between. CDR3 bases: TGCGCCAGCAGCTTCGCAGGGGCCAATGAAAAACTGTTTTTT. This sequence encodes CASSFAGANEKLFF.

The V gene is TRBV3-1 (or the pseudogene TRBV3-2), the J gene TRBJ1-5, with 10 bases that match TRBD1. CDR3 size: 16 residues. The ends lost 3 bases at V and 1 base at J; junction bases unmatched: 3. CDR1 and CDR2 from the germline V gene are LGHDT and YNNKEL (reference sequence). The CDR3 DNA is TGTGCCAGCAGCCAGGGACAGGGGCGGAGCAATCAGCCCCAGCATTTT. Encoded protein: CASSQGQGRSNQPQHF.

The chain employs TRBV27 and TRBJ1-2; a weak D match, TRBD1 (5 bases). Deletions cut 1 base from V and 7 bases from J, with 19 bases between. The germline V gene has CDR1 MNHEY and CDR2 SMNVEV (reference sequence). The CDR3 spans 16 residues. The DNA of the CDR3 is TGTGCCAGCAGTTTATTGGGGGGTCTACAAACTTTTGGCTACACCTTC. It encodes CASSLLGGLQTFGYTF.

This chain links TRBV13 with TRBJ1-1; tentatively, D is TRBD1 (5 bases). The V gene's germline CDR1 is PRHDT and CDR2 FYEKMQ (reference sequence). The V and J ends lost 5 bases and 3 bases respectively, with 10 bases between them. The CDR3 is 13 residues long. The CDR3 DNA is TGTGCCAGCAGCACGGGGGATCACACTGAAGCTTTCTTT. This sequence encodes CASSTGDHTEAFF.

In its sample, this clone was seen once. The chain couples TRBV15 to TRBJ2-2; maybe TRBD2 (5 bases). The V end was cut by 4 bases, the J end by 1 base, with 16 bases between. This CDR3 comprises 17 residues. Looked up from germline, CDR1 is LNHNV and CDR2 is YYDKDF (reference sequence). CDR3 nucleotides: TGTGCCACCAGCACGAACTACCAGAGGGTGAACACCGGGGAGCTGTTTTTT. This encodes CATSTNYQRVNTGELFF.

The chain is built from TRBV2 and TRBJ1-5, with TRBD1 as a possible D gene (6 bases). Per germline, CDR1 SNHLY and CDR2 FYNNEI. This CDR3 contains 15 residues. Trimming took 5 bases from V and 0 from J, leaving 11 bases between them. In nucleotides, the CDR3 is TGTGCCAGCAGTACAGGGTCTGGTAGCAATCAGCCCCAGCATTTT. Protein: CASSTGSGSNQPQHF.

V gene TRBV5-4 combines with J gene TRBJ2-2, with 7 bases lining up with TRBD2. CDR3 length: 17 residues. V trimming: 4 bases; J trimming: 4 bases; junction bases outside the gene matches: 13. CDR1 and CDR2 from the germline V gene are SGHNT and YYREEE (reference sequence). The CDR3 sequence is CASSPGVVSSGTGELFF. CDR3 bases: TGTGCCAGCAGCCCCGGGGTGGTGTCTAGCGGCACCGGGGAGCTGTTTTTT.

For this clone: This CDR3 is also generated by other DNA sequences in the sample. The chain combines TRBV9 with TRBJ2-6; 7 bases are a match to TRBD2. CDR1 and CDR2 from the germline V gene are SGDLS and YYNGEE. CDR3 length equals 15 residues. V was clipped by 4 bases and J by 0 bases; unmatched bases: 1. The CDR3, as DNA: TGTGCCAGCAGCCGGGGGGACTCTGGGGCCAACGTCCTGACTTTC. Amino acids: CASSRGDSGANVLTF.

V is TRBV4-1 and J is TRBJ1-1; D remains ambiguous. CDR3 length equals 13 residues. The germline CDR1 and CDR2 sequences are MGHRA and YSYEKL. Trimming removed 1 base at V and 5 bases at J, with 8 bases between. Written as DNA, the CDR3 is TGCGCCAGCAGCCAAGTGGTGGCAACTGAAGCTTTCTTT. Translated, it gives CASSQVVATEAFF.

CDR3 loop: CASSEDGGNQPQHF. CDR3 nucleotides: TGTGCCAGCAGCGAGGACGGGGGGAATCAGCCCCAGCATTTT. The chain is built from TRBV7-9 and TRBJ1-5; a possible D gene is TRBD1 (5 bases). Germline CDR1 reads SEHNR; CDR2 reads FQNEAQ (reference sequence). CDR3 length: 14 amino acids. The V end lost 5 bases, the J end lost 4 bases, and 12 bases lay between the germline ends.

J is TRBJ2-7 and V is TRBV3-1 (or the pseudogene TRBV3-2); TRBD1 aligns across 8 bases. The V gene end was trimmed by 2 bases and the J gene end by 6 bases; junction bases not matched to a gene: 12. In germline, CDR1 is LGHDT, CDR2 YNNKEL (reference sequence). The length of the CDR3 is 16 residues. The CDR3 sequence is CASSQSKGQGEGEQYF. The DNA for the CDR3 is TGTGCCAGCAGCCAAAGTAAAGGACAGGGTGAGGGCGAGCAGTACTTC.

The V call is TRBV6-5, the J call TRBJ1-1, with D unresolved. Germline assignment: CDR1 MNHEY and CDR2 SVGAGI. The V and J ends lost 0 bases and 2 bases respectively, with 10 bases between them. CDR3 length: 15 residues. The CDR3 DNA reads as TGTGCCAGCAGTTACTCGTGGCAGACAAACACTGAAGCTTTCTTT. This gives the protein CASSYSWQTNTEAFF.

The chain uses TRBV24-1 and TRBJ2-2; 9 bases map to TRBD1. There are 15 residues in the CDR3. Per the germline V gene, CDR1 is KGHDR and CDR2 is SFDVKD. The V gene end was trimmed by 4 bases and the J gene end by 6 bases; junction bases not matched to a gene: 5. The CDR3 DNA is TGTGCCACCAGTGACCCCGGACAGGGGTCCGGGGAGCTGTTTTTT. This codes for CATSDPGQGSGELFF.

A single count supports this clone. J is TRBJ1-3 and V is TRBV10-3; a weak D match, TRBD1 (6 bases). The CDR3 consists of 16 residues. Germline CDR1 reads ENHRY; CDR2 reads SYGVKD. The V and J ends lost 6 bases and 0 bases respectively, with 15 bases between them. CDR3 protein: CAIRLQGTSSGNTIYF. CDR3 in DNA: TGTGCCATCAGGTTACAGGGAACTTCCTCTGGAAACACCATATATTTT.

This chain links TRBV18 with TRBJ1-2; TRBD1 matches 8 bases. V was clipped by 3 bases and J by 8 bases; unmatched bases: 11. CDR3 length: 15 residues. Per the germline V gene, CDR1 is KGHSH and CDR2 is LQKENI. For the CDR3, the DNA is TGTGCCAGCTCACCCCGGGACAGGCGCTTTCAGGGCTACACCTTC. This codes for CASSPRDRRFQGYTF. Full variable domain (rest looked up from reference TRBV18 and TRBJ1-2): NAGVMQNPRHLVRRRGQEARLRCSPMKGHSHVYWYRQLPEEGLKFMVYLQKENIIDESGMPKERFSAEFPKEGPSILRIQQVVRGDSAAYFCASSPRDRRFQGYTFGSGTRLTVV.

This clone was detected a few times. The J gene is TRBJ2-7, the V gene TRBV6-2 or TRBV6-3; 7 positions agree with TRBD2. V lost 2 bases to trimming and J lost 4 bases; unmatched junction nucleotides: 11. Per the germline V gene, CDR1 is MNHEY and CDR2 is SVGEGT. The length of the CDR3 is 16 residues. In nucleotides, the CDR3 is TGTGCCAGCAGTTACAGGCCCGGGACCGGGGGGTACGAGCAGTACTTC. Translated, it gives CASSYRPGTGGYEQYF.

V and J are TRBV6-6 and TRBJ1-4, with D perhaps TRBD1 (6 bases). Germline lookup yields CDR1 MNHNY and CDR2 SVGAGI (reference sequence). V lost 2 bases to trimming and J lost 8 bases, with 15 bases between them. This CDR3 contains 15 residues. This CDR3 reads CASSYGGQGEEKLFF. The CDR3 nucleotides read TGTGCCAGCAGTTACGGGGGCCAGGGTGAGGAAAAACTGTTTTTT.

The chain has TRBV3-1 (or the pseudogene TRBV3-2) and TRBJ1-2, with 7 bases identical to TRBD1. Germline V gene data show CDR1 as LGHDT and CDR2 as YNNKEL (reference sequence). The CDR3 spans 16 residues. Trimming took 4 bases from V and 4 from J; bases not matched to a gene: 12. DNA for the CDR3: TGTGCCAGCAGCCGGTTCCCGCCTGGACAGGTCTATGGCTACACCTTC. The encoded protein is CASSRFPPGQVYGYTF.

The J gene is TRBJ2-5, the V gene TRBV14, with 9 positions matching TRBD2. J lost 4 bases, V lost 4 bases, and 7 bases had no gene match. CDR1 and CDR2 from the germline V gene are SGHDN and FVKESK. The CDR3 is made up of 15 amino acids. The CDR3 DNA is TGTGCCAGCAGCCGGCCTAGCGGGGTACGAGAGACCCAGTACTTC. This translates into CASSRPSGVRETQYF.